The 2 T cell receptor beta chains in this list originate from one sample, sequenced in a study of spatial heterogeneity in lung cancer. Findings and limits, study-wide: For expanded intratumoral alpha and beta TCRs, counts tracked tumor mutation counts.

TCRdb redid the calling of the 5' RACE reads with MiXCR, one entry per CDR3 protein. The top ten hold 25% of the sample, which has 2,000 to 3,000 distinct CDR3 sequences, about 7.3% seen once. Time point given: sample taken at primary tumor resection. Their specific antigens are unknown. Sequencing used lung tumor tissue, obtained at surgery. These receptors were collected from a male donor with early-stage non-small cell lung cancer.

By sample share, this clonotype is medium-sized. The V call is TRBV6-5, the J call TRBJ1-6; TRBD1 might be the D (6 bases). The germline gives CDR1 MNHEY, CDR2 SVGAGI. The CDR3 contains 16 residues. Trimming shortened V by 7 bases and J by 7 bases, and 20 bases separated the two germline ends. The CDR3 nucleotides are TGTGCCAGCACCCCGAGGGGCAGGGGCGCGAATTCACCCCTCCACTTT. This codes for CASTPRGRGANSPLHF.

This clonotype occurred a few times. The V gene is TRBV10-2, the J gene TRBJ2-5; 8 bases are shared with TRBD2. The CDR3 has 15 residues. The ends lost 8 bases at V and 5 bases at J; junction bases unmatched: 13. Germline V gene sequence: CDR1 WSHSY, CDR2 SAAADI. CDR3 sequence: CASSSGPGGDETQYF. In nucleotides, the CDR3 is TGCGCCAGCTCTTCCGGGCCCGGGGGGGATGAGACCCAGTACTTC.